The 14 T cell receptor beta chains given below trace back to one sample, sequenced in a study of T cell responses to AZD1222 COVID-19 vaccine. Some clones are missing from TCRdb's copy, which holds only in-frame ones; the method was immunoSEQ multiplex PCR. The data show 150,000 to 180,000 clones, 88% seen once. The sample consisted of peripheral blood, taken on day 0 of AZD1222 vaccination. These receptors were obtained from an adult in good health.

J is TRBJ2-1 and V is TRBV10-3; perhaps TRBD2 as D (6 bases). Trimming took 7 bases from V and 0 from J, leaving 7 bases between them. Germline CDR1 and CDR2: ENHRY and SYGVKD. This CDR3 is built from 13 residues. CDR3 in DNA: TGTGCCATCATGACTAGCTCCTACAATGAGCAGTTCTTC. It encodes CAIMTSSYNEQFF.

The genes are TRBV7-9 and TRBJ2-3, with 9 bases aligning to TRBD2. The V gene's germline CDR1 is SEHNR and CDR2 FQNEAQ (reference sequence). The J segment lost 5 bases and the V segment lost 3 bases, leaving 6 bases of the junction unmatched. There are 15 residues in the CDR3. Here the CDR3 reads CASSLASGVRDTQYF. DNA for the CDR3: TGTGCCAGCAGCTTGGCTAGCGGGGTTAGAGATACGCAGTATTTT.

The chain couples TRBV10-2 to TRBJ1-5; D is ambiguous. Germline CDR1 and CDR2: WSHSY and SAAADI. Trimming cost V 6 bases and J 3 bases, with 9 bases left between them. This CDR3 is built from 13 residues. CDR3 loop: CASRDGINQPQHF. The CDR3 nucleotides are TGCGCCAGCAGGGACGGAATCAATCAGCCCCAGCATTTT.

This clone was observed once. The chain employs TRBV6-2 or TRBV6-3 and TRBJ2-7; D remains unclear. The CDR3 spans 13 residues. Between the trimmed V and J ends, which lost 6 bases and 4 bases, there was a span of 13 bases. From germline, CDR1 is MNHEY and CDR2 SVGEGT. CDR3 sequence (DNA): TGTGCCAGCAGCCACGGGCCTCTTTACGAGCAGTACTTC. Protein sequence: CASSHGPLYEQYF.

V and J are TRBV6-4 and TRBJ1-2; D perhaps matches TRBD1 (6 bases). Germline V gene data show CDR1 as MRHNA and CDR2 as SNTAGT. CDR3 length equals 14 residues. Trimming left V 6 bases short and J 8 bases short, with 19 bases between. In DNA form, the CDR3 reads TGTGCCAGCAGCAATCCGACAGGTTCGTGGGGCTACACCTTC. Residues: CASSNPTGSWGYTF.

For the CDR3, the DNA is TGTGCCAGCAGTTACGGGACTAGTAGCAATCAGCCCCAGCATTTT. Amino acid sequence: CASSYGTSSNQPQHF. This chain joins TRBV7-9 and TRBJ1-5; a weak D match, TRBD1 (5 bases). V lost 6 bases, J lost 0 bases, and 12 bases lay in between. CDR3 length: 15 amino acids. The germline V gene has CDR1 SEHNR and CDR2 FQNEAQ (reference sequence).

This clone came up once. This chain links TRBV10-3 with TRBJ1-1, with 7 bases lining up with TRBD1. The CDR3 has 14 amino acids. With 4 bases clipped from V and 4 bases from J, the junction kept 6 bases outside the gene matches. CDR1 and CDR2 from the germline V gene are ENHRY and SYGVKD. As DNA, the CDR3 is TGTGCCATCAGTGCGACAGGGTTGGGCACTGAAGCTTTCTTT. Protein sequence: CAISATGLGTEAFF.

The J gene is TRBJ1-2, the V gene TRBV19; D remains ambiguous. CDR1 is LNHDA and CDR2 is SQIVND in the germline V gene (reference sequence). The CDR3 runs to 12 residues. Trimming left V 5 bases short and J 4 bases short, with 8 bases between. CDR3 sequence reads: CASSGITYGYTF. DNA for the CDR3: TGTGCCAGTAGTGGCATAACCTATGGCTACACCTTC.

CDR3 DNA: TGTGCCATCCAGACAGGGGACCACAATGAGCAGTTCTTC. Its protein product is CAIQTGDHNEQFF. This sequence joins TRBV10-3 and TRBJ2-1; 8 bases are a match to TRBD1. Germline V lookup: CDR1 ENHRY, CDR2 SYGVKD. V was pared by 8 bases and J by 5 bases, with 5 bases of the junction left unmatched. The CDR3 covers 13 residues.

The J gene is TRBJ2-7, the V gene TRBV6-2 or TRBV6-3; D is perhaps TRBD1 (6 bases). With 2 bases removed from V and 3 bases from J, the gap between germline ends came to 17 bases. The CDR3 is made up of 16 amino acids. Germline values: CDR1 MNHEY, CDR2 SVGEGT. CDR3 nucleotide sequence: TGTGCCAGCAGTTACCCTCCCGCGCAGGGGCTCTACGAGCAGTACTTC. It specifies CASSYPPAQGLYEQYF.

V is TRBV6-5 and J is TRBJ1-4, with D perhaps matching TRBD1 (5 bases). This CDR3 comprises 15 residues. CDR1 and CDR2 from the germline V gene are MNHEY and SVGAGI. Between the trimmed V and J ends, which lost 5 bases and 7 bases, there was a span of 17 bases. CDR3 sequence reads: CASSPSRAAGEKLFF. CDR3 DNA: TGTGCCAGCAGTCCTTCCAGGGCCGCCGGTGAAAAACTGTTTTTT.

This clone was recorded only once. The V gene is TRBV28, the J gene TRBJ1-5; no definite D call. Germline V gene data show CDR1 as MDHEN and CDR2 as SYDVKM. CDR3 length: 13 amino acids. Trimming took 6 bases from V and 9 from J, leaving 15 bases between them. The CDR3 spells CASRTGFSRPQHF. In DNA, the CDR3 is TGTGCCAGCAGAACCGGGTTTTCGCGGCCCCAGCATTTT.

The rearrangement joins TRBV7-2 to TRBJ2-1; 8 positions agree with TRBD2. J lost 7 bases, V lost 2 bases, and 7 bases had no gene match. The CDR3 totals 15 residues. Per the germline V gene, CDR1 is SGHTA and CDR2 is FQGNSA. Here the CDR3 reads CASSLSTGGLNEQFF. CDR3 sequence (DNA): TGTGCCAGCAGCTTAAGCACGGGGGGGCTTAATGAGCAGTTCTTC.

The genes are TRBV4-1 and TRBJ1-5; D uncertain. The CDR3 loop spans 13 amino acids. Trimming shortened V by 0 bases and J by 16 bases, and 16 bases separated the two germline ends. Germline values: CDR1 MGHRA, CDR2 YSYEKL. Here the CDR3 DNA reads TGCGCCAGCAGCCAAGATCTCTCGGGGAGACTACATTTT. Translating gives CASSQDLSGRLHF.